Below, 13 T cell receptor beta chains from the same sample are listed, as sequenced in a study of T cells in Graves' hyperthyroidism and ophthalmopathy. Template material for amplifying TCR beta CDR3 regions consisted of RNA transcripts. HTBI primers drove first-round RT-PCR of the TCR CDR3. TCRdb re-called the multiplex PCR reads through MiXCR, storing one row per CDR3 protein. The sample contains under 350,000 distinct CDR3 sequences, 15% to 20% of which appear only once. Sequencing used blood. Receptors originate from a woman aged 45-60 years with Graves' hyperthyroidism.

This clonotype was counted at least ten times. The chain combines TRBV28 with TRBJ2-7; D perhaps matches TRBD2 (5 bases). Germline assignment: CDR1 MDHEN and CDR2 SYDVKM. This CDR3 has 12 amino acids. The ends were cut back, 11 bases at V and 2 bases at J, with 13 bases in the middle. The CDR3 coding sequence is TGTGCCTGCCGATCCGGGACCTACGAGCAGTACTTC. It translates to CACRSGTYEQYF.

The sample holds many counts of this clonotype. The chain couples TRBV18 to TRBJ1-4; 9 bases are a match to TRBD1. V shed 3 bases and J 8 bases; nucleotides not matched to a gene: 7. Germline V lookup: CDR1 KGHSH, CDR2 LQKENI. This CDR3 has 15 residues. The CDR3 loop reads CASSPPGQGYEKLFF. DNA of the CDR3: TGTGCCAGCTCACCTCCGGGACAGGGATACGAAAAACTGTTTTTT.

In the case of this clonotype: The junction departs from the called germline gene at one end, perhaps through a read error. The V call is TRBV7-7, the J call TRBJ2-5; unclear D gene. The CDR3 totals 15 residues. In germline, CDR1 is SSHAT, CDR2 FNYEAQ (reference sequence). The CDR3 DNA sequence: TGTGCTAGCAGCTTAATGTCAGAGAACCAAGAGACCCAGTACTTC. It encodes CASSLMSENQETQYF.

This chain's CDR3 is CASSPNSLGETQYF. The CDR3 DNA is TGTGCCAGCAGCCCTAATTCCTTGGGGGAGACCCAGTACTTC. The chain recombines TRBV7-9 with TRBJ2-5; D is ambiguous. Germline V lookup: CDR1 SEHNR, CDR2 FQNEAQ (reference sequence). Trimming removed 5 bases from V and 5 bases from J, with 15 bases in between. CDR3 length equals 14 residues.

This clonotype has a count of ten or more. The chain employs TRBV20-1 and TRBJ2-2, with a possible D match to TRBD1 (6 bases). The CDR3 is 12 residues long. With 5 bases removed from V and 7 bases from J, the gap between germline ends came to 11 bases. Germline V gene data show CDR1 as DFQATT and CDR2 as SNEGSKA (reference sequence). The chain's CDR3 is CSARKTGGELFF. The CDR3 region has the DNA TGCAGTGCTCGAAAGACAGGCGGGGAGCTGTTTTTT.

The rearrangement links TRBV6-2 or TRBV6-3 to TRBJ2-7; 8 bases agree with TRBD1. Germline assignment: CDR1 MNHEY and CDR2 SVGEGT. The CDR3 length is 14 residues. Trimming removed 5 bases from V and 6 bases from J; junction bases left unmatched: 9. Here the CDR3 DNA reads TGTGCCAGCAGTCACCGACAGGGGCCGCGCGAGCAGTACGTC. Its protein product is CASSHRQGPREQYV.

This clonotype has only a few counts. The chain joins TRBV6-5 to TRBJ1-2; D remains unclear. The CDR3 has 15 residues. Trimming removed 0 bases at V and 1 base at J, with 9 bases between. Germline V gene sequence: CDR1 MNHEY, CDR2 SVGAGI. CDR3 sequence: CASSYSGVDNYGYTF. DNA of the CDR3: TGTGCCAGCAGTTACTCCGGGGTAGATAACTATGGCTACACCTTC.

This clonotype was counted at least ten times. This chain connects TRBV20-1 to TRBJ1-2; D might be TRBD1 (6 bases). In germline, CDR1 is DFQATT, CDR2 SNEGSKA (reference sequence). V shed 0 bases and J shed 2 bases, with 13 bases lying between them. This CDR3 contains 15 residues. This CDR3 is CSARDHGGRNYGYTF. CDR3 nucleotides: TGCAGTGCTAGAGATCATGGGGGGCGAAACTATGGCTACACCTTC.

The chain links TRBV10-3 to TRBJ2-7, with D perhaps TRBD1 (6 bases). Germline V lookup: CDR1 ENHRY, CDR2 SYGVKD. The V gene lost 6 bases and the J gene lost 7 bases, with 19 bases spanning the gap. The CDR3 is 14 amino acids. CDR3 nucleotide sequence: TGTGCCATCAGCGCGACCGGGACATCGCATGAGCAGTACGTC. Amino acids: CAISATGTSHEQYV.

There are many counts of this clonotype. The V call is TRBV12-3 or TRBV12-4, the J call TRBJ2-3; D call uncertain. Trimming removed 6 bases from V and 6 bases from J, with 10 bases in between. This CDR3 comprises 12 residues. CDR3 DNA: TGTGCCAGCAGCCCAAAAGGGGATACGCAGTATTTT. Translating it yields CASSPKGDTQYF.

In its sample, this clonotype was seen many times. The rearrangement joins TRBV5-5 to TRBJ2-1; no reliable D call. Germline CDR1 SGHKS, CDR2 YYEKEE (reference sequence). This CDR3 region has 14 residues. Trimming took 0 bases from V and 8 from J, leaving 12 bases between them. The CDR3 spells CASSLEWGSYEQFF. The DNA for the CDR3 is TGTGCCAGCAGCTTGGAATGGGGTAGCTATGAGCAGTTCTTC.

This clonotype appeared many times. The V call is TRBV18, the J call TRBJ2-7, with 7 bases that match TRBD1. With V trimmed by 3 bases and J by 2 bases, 4 bases remained unmatched. The CDR3 is made up of 14 amino acids. Germline V gene lookup returns CDR1 KGHSH and CDR2 LQKENI. In DNA form, the CDR3 reads TGTGCCAGCTCACCTGGACAGGCTGCCTACGAGCAGTACTTC. Its protein is CASSPGQAAYEQYF.

V usage is TRBV7-2 and J usage is TRBJ2-5, with D possibly matching TRBD1 (6 bases). Trimming stripped 7 bases from V and 4 bases from J, with 13 bases between. This CDR3 is built from 13 residues. Germline lookup yields CDR1 SGHTA and CDR2 FQGNSA. CDR3 DNA sequence: TGTGCCAGCACCTTGAGGGGGTCAGAGACCCAGTACTTC. This sequence encodes CASTLRGSETQYF. Full variable domain (rest looked up from reference TRBV7-2 and TRBJ2-5): GAGVSQSPSNKVTEKGKDVELRCDPISGHTALYWYRQSLGQGLEFLIYFQGNSAPDKSGLPSDRFSAERTGGSVSTLTIQRTQQEDSAVYLCASTLRGSETQYFGPGTRLLVL.